These 23 T cell receptor beta chains were all obtained from the same sample, sequenced in a study of graft-versus-host responses after intestinal transplantation. No antigens are known for them. Only in-frame clones appear in the TCRdb table, and some are missing; sequencing was by immunoSEQ multiplex PCR. This sample carries about 70,000 clones, around 90% of them seen once, and the ten largest clones take less than 5%. The specimen was unstimulated CD8+ T cells sorted from spleen or lymph node cells, collected before transplant. These receptors originate from a human donor who was the organ donor for an intestinal transplant.

The chain is built from TRBV7-9 and TRBJ2-7; TRBD2 might be the D (5 bases). The CDR3 consists of 12 residues. Trimming stripped 5 bases from V and 3 bases from J, with 8 bases between. CDR1 and CDR2 (germline): SEHNR, FQNEAQ (reference sequence). CDR3 amino acids: CASSEGLYEQYV. DNA for the CDR3: TGTGCCAGCAGCGAGGGCCTCTACGAGCAGTACGTC.

This chain uses TRBV6-5 with TRBJ2-5; D is possibly TRBD1 (5 bases). Trimming removed 4 bases at V and 1 base at J, with 10 bases between. The germline CDR1 and CDR2 sequences are MNHEY and SVGAGI. CDR3 length: 14 residues. The CDR3 loop reads CASSLGPAQETQYF. Here the CDR3 DNA reads TGTGCCAGCAGTTTGGGGCCAGCCCAAGAGACCCAGTACTTC.

The V and J genes are TRBV12-5 and TRBJ2-1; D unclear. The CDR3 has 12 residues. The ends were cut back, 6 bases at V and 8 bases at J, with 11 bases in the middle. Germline lookup yields CDR1 LGHNT and CDR2 FRNRAP. The CDR3 spells CASGRSLDEQFF. DNA of the CDR3: TGTGCTAGTGGGCGATCTTTGGATGAGCAGTTCTTC.

The chain employs TRBV5-1 and TRBJ1-6, with D hard to call. From germline, CDR1 is SGHRS and CDR2 YFSETQ. This CDR3 region has 15 residues. Trimming shortened V by 4 bases and J by 9 bases, and 17 bases separated the two germline ends. The CDR3: CASSEQKLSGSPLHF. CDR3 nucleotides: TGCGCCAGCAGCGAGCAAAAGCTTAGCGGTTCACCCCTCCACTTT.

The chain combines TRBV29-1 with TRBJ2-1; D may be TRBD2 (6 bases). This CDR3 contains 15 residues. V was pared by 8 bases and J by 0 bases, with 17 bases between. Germline V gene sequence: CDR1 SQVTM, CDR2 ANQGSEA. CDR3 residues: CSSMGGSLSYNEQFF. The CDR3, as DNA: TGCAGCTCTATGGGGGGATCCCTCTCCTACAATGAGCAGTTCTTC.

This chain links TRBV28 with TRBJ1-2, with D possibly TRBD1 on 5 matching bases. CDR1 MDHEN and CDR2 SYDVKM come from the germline V gene. The ends were cut back, 11 bases at V and 2 bases at J, with 12 bases in the middle. The CDR3 has 12 amino acids. CDR3 residues: CAEGRGNYGYTF. DNA for the CDR3: TGTGCCGAAGGTCGGGGGAACTATGGCTACACCTTC.

V is TRBV4-2 and J is TRBJ1-4; D is unresolved. With 1 base removed from V and 3 bases from J, the gap between germline ends came to 18 bases. Germline loops: CDR1 LGHNA, CDR2 YNFKEQ. The CDR3 totals 18 residues. CDR3 coding DNA: TGTGCCAGCAGCCAAGGAGGGAGTGGTAGTGCGCCTAATGAAAAACTGTTTTTT. Translated: CASSQGGSGSAPNEKLFF.

The rearrangement uses TRBV7-3 and TRBJ2-1; 7 nucleotides agree with TRBD2. V lost 5 bases to trimming and J lost 3 bases; unmatched junction nucleotides: 13. This CDR3 has 17 amino acids. The germline V gene encodes CDR1 SGHTA and CDR2 FQGTGA. The CDR3 reads CASSPRRRTSGYNEQFF. In DNA form, the CDR3 reads TGTGCCAGCAGCCCTAGGCGACGGACTAGTGGCTACAATGAGCAGTTCTTC.

CDR3 DNA: TGTGCCAGCAGCCCGAGGACTAGCTGGTCCGGGGAGCTGTTTTTT. This translates into CASSPRTSWSGELFF. The chain uses TRBV7-6 and TRBJ2-2; 8 bases agree with TRBD2. The CDR3 covers 15 residues. Germline CDR1 and CDR2: SGHVS and FNYEAQ. Trimming cost V 5 bases and J 6 bases; bases outside gene matches: 8.

The chain uses TRBV7-8 and TRBJ2-1; 7 bases agree with TRBD1. V was pared by 3 bases and J by 0 bases, with 8 bases of the junction left unmatched. The CDR3 sequence is 17 residues long. CDR1 and CDR2 (germline): SGHVS, FQNEAQ. The CDR3 protein is CASSFRTGTASYNEQFF. In nucleotides, the CDR3 is TGTGCCAGCAGCTTCCGAACTGGGACAGCCTCCTACAATGAGCAGTTCTTC.

CDR3 residues: CSVEDGGQRLFF. The CDR3 DNA reads as TGCAGCGTTGAAGATGGGGGACAAAGACTGTTTTTT. The V gene is TRBV29-1, the J gene TRBJ1-4; D possibly corresponds to TRBD1 (6 bases). The ends were cut back, 0 bases at V and 13 bases at J, with 12 bases in the middle. The germline V gene encodes CDR1 SQVTM and CDR2 ANQGSEA. The CDR3 has 12 residues.

The rearrangement joins TRBV6-5 to TRBJ2-2; 7 nucleotides align to TRBD2. Germline V lookup: CDR1 MNHEY, CDR2 SVGAGI. The CDR3 loop spans 14 amino acids. J was trimmed by 4 bases and V by 5 bases; bases with no gene match: 4. The CDR3 nucleotides read TGTGCCAGCAGTACTACGGGAGGCACCGGGGAGCTGTTTTTT. Its protein is CASSTTGGTGELFF.

The chain joins TRBV2 to TRBJ1-3; D is undetermined. The CDR3 runs to 18 residues. Looked up from germline, CDR1 is SNHLY and CDR2 is FYNNEI. Trimming pared 3 bases from V and 1 base from J, leaving 19 bases between. The CDR3 DNA follows: TGTGCCAGCAGTGATGAATCGCCCCTTGTGCGATCTGGAAACACCATATATTTT. Translating gives CASSDESPLVRSGNTIYF.

The chain employs TRBV5-8 and TRBJ2-3; 10 bases match TRBD2. Germline trimming cut 0 bases from V and 2 bases from J; bases unmatched to any gene: 6. CDR3 size: 17 residues. CDR1 SGHTS and CDR2 YDEGEE come from the germline V gene. The CDR3 DNA reads as TGTGCCAGCAGCTTGGGGTCTAGCGGGGGATTCACAGATACGCAGTATTTT. Translated: CASSLGSSGGFTDTQYF.

This clone was counted at least ten times. V is TRBV5-5 and J is TRBJ2-2, with D perhaps TRBD1 (5 bases). Trimming took off 7 bases at V and 3 bases at J, with 10 bases between the two ends. Germline CDR1 and CDR2: SGHKS and YYEKEE (reference sequence). The CDR3 has 13 amino acids. The CDR3 protein is CASLWGDTGELFF. CDR3 nucleotides: TGTGCCAGCCTCTGGGGCGACACCGGGGAGCTGTTTTTT.

CDR3 sequence: CASSLPGLRAETQYF. The CDR3 nucleotides read TGTGCCAGCAGTTTACCGGGACTAAGGGCCGAGACCCAGTACTTC. This chain uses TRBV28 with TRBJ2-5, with 7 bases aligning to TRBD2. The CDR3 has 15 residues. The junction had 8 bases not matched to a gene; V was cut back by 2 bases and J by 5 bases. Per germline, CDR1 MDHEN and CDR2 SYDVKM.

The chain joins TRBV6-5 to TRBJ1-4; weak D call: TRBD1 (6 bases). This CDR3 has 15 amino acids. Germline lookup yields CDR1 MNHEY and CDR2 SVGAGI. V was pared by 5 bases and J by 8 bases, with 18 bases between. The CDR3 sequence: CASSPAGGAGEKLFF. Here the CDR3 DNA reads TGTGCCAGCAGTCCCGCGGGGGGGGCTGGAGAAAAACTGTTTTTT.

V usage is TRBV2 and J usage is TRBJ1-1, with TRBD1 matching over 8 bases. The germline gives CDR1 SNHLY, CDR2 FYNNEI. This CDR3 contains 15 residues. Losses at the gene ends were 7 bases for V and 4 bases for J; bases not matched to a gene: 11. The CDR3 region has the DNA TGTGCCAGCAATTACCCGGACAGGGAGGGCACTGAAGCTTTCTTT. It codes for CASNYPDREGTEAFF.

The CDR3 here is CASAGENTGELFF. Written as DNA, the CDR3 is TGTGCTAGTGCAGGGGAGAACACCGGGGAGCTGTTTTTT. V gene TRBV12-5 combines with J gene TRBJ2-2, with D possibly matching TRBD1 (6 bases). CDR3 size: 13 residues. V shed 7 bases and J shed 1 base, with 7 bases lying between them. Looked up from germline, CDR1 is LGHNT and CDR2 is FRNRAP.

The rearrangement links TRBV30 to TRBJ2-2; possible D gene TRBD2, 7 bases. This CDR3 comprises 14 residues. Trimming removed 2 bases from V and 4 bases from J, with 11 bases in between. Per germline, CDR1 GTSNPN and CDR2 SVGIG (reference sequence). CDR3 sequence: CAWSRGAGTGELFF. Written as DNA, the CDR3 is TGTGCCTGGAGTCGGGGGGCCGGCACCGGGGAGCTGTTTTTT. The entire variable domain, with the rest obtained from reference TRBV30 and TRBJ2-2, is as follows: SQTIHQWPATLVQPVGSPLSLECTVEGTSNPNLYWYRQAAGRGLQLLFYSVGIGQISSEVPQNLSASRPQDRQFILSSKKLLLSDSGFYLCAWSRGAGTGELFFGEGSRLTVL.

This chain connects TRBV15 to TRBJ1-5, with D hard to call. Per germline, CDR1 LNHNV and CDR2 YYDKDF (reference sequence). V lost 1 base, J lost 4 bases, and 5 bases lay in between. This CDR3 is 13 amino acids long. The CDR3 sequence is CATSRAKNQPQHF. The CDR3 DNA follows: TGTGCCACCAGCAGAGCTAAAAATCAGCCCCAGCATTTT. The full variable domain, completed using reference TRBV15 and TRBJ1-5, is DAMVIQNPRYQVTQFGKPVTLSCSQTLNHNVMYWYQQKSSQAPKLLFHYYDKDFNNEADTPDNFQSRRPNTSFCFLDIRSPGLGDTAMYLCATSRAKNQPQHFGDGTRLSIL.

The rearrangement joins TRBV6-1 to TRBJ2-5; TRBD1 matches at 7 bases. V was pared by 4 bases and J by 5 bases, with 16 bases of the junction left unmatched. The germline gives CDR1 MNHNS, CDR2 SASEGT. The CDR3 contains 17 residues. The CDR3 loop is CASSGGPDRDTLETQYF. The CDR3 nucleotides read TGTGCCAGCAGTGGGGGACCCGACAGGGACACCTTGGAGACCCAGTACTTC.

The V gene is TRBV6-1, the J gene TRBJ1-1; a weak D match, TRBD1 (5 bases). Germline V gene sequence: CDR1 MNHNS, CDR2 SASEGT. Trimming left V 2 bases short and J 6 bases short, with 25 bases between. CDR3 length: 18 residues. Here the CDR3 reads CASSEFVRDLLALAEAFF. CDR3 sequence (DNA): TGTGCCAGCAGTGAATTCGTTCGGGACTTATTAGCCTTGGCTGAAGCTTTCTTT.